The entry below gives a single T cell receptor (beta chain) sequence along with its context. Its antigen is undetermined. This entry is derived from a study of T cell responses to AZD1222 COVID-19 vaccine. General study results and limits: The repertoires were collected only after the peak T cell response. Two AZD1222 doses significantly raised spike-specific TCR breadth and depth over controls. Most donors were white British and more were female, and clonal diversity was possibly underestimated. Across spike, vaccine-associated CD4 TCRs were found, dominant at 160-218 and 743-854.

Some clones are missing from TCRdb's copy, which holds only in-frame ones; the method was immunoSEQ multiplex PCR. The table shows 120,000 to 150,000 clones, with approximately 90% occurring only once. The TCR was taken from an adult who received the AZD1222 COVID-19 vaccine. Sample: peripheral blood, taken 28 days after the second AZD1222 dose.

CDR3 sequence (DNA): TGTGCCAGCAGCCAAGATTACGGCGGCATTCTCTACGAGCAGTACTTC. It translates to CASSQDYGGILYEQYF. The rearrangement joins TRBV4-2 to TRBJ2-7; D gene unclear. Trimming shortened V by 0 bases and J by 3 bases, and 15 bases separated the two germline ends. Germline lookup yields CDR1 LGHNA and CDR2 YNFKEQ. The CDR3 is 16 amino acids.